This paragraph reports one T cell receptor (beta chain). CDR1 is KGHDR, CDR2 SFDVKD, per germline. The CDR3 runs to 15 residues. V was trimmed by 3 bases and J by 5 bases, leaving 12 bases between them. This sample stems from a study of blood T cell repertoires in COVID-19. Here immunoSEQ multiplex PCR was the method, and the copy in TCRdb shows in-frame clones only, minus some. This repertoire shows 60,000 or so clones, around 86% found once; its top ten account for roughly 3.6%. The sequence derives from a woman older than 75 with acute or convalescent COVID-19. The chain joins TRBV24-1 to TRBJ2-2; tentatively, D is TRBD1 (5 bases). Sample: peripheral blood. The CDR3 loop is CATSDLSGITGELFF. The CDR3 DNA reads TGTGCCACCAGTGATCTGTCAGGGATTACCGGGGAGCTGTTTTTT.